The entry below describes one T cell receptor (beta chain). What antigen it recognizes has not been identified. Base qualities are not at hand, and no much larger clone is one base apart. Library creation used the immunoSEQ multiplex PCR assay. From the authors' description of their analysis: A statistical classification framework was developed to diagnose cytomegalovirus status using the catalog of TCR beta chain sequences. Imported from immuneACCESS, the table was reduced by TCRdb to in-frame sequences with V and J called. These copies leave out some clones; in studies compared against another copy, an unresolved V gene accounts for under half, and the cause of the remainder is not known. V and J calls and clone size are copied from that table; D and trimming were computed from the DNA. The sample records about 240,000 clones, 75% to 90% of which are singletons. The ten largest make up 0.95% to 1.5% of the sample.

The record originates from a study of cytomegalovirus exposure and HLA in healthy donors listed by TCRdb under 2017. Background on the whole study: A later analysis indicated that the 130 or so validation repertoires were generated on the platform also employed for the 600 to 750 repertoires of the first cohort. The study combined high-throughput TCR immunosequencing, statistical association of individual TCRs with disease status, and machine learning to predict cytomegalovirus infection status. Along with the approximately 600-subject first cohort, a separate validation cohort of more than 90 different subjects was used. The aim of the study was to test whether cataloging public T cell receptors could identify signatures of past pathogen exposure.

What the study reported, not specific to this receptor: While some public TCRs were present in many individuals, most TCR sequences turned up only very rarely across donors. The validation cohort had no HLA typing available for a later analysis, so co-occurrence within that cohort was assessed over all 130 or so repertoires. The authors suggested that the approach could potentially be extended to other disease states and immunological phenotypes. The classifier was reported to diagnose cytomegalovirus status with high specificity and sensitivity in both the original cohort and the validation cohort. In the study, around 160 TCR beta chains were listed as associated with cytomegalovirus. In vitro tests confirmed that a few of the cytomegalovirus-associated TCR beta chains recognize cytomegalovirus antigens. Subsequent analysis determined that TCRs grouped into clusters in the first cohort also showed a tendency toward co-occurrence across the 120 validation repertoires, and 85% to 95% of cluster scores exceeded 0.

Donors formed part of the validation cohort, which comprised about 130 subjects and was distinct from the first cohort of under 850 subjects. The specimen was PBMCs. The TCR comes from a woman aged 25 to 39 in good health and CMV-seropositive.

DNA sequence: TGTGCCATCAGATATGCGGCCAACACTGAAGCTTTCTTT. Its translation is CAIRYAANTEAFF. The rearrangement combines TRBV10-3 with TRBJ1-1; the D gene remains uncertain. A distance of 10 bases separates the germline ends of V and J, which lose 6 bases and 2 bases respectively. The CDR3 numbers 13 residues from cysteine through phenylalanine. Of the read, only the CDR3 DNA is kept; its 39 bases are in frame from base 1. CDR1 and CDR2 were assigned from the germline V gene as ENHRY and SYGVKD.